The sequence of this T cell receptor beta chain was determined in a study of shared clonotypes between healthy human individuals. Study information: Donors consisted of a couple of women and a few men between 18 and 49. The plates for each donor numbered three CD4 naive, three CD4 memory, two CD8 naive and one CD8 memory.

About this clone itself: Antigen specificity is unknown.

Sequencing used immunoSEQ multiplex PCR; TCRdb keeps in-frame clones, though not all of them. Of around 940,000 clones in the sample, approximately 76% were seen once. Study-wide results and caveats: Represented genetic and exposure-history diversity was restricted by having few donors.

Per the germline V gene, CDR1 is MNHEY and CDR2 is SVGAGI. The V end was cut by 8 bases, the J end by 7 bases, with 18 bases between. This CDR3 contains 13 residues. The split of CD4+ cells yielded CD45RA+ naive and CD45RA-negative memory subsets. The specimen was memory CD4+ T cells sorted from blood. The subset denotes: CD45RA-negative fraction. The chain links TRBV6-5 to TRBJ2-7; D perhaps matches TRBD2 (5 bases). The receptor's source is a man between 18 and 29 years old in good health. CDR3: CASHSSMSGEQYF. The CDR3 DNA reads as TGTGCCAGCCATTCTAGCATGTCTGGGGAGCAGTACTTC.